A single sample gave rise to the 24 T cell receptor beta chains below, sequenced in a study of blood T cells in healthy people across ages. It was with a sample-barcoded 5' primer and a J-beta primer mix that a second PCR of roughly 6 to 12 cycles was run. A single record per CDR3 protein comes from TCRdb applying MiXCR to the 5' RACE reads. The repertoire holds 750,000 to 1,000,000 distinct CDR3 sequences, under 35% seen once, with roughly 10% in the top ten. In addition, the sample was reused for a study of T cells of mothers and their children.

What was sequenced was blood. All receptors derive from a woman aged 40 to 49 in good health.

A few counts support this clonotype. Given a much more abundant clone one base away, this may be a read error. The rearrangement uses TRBV7-3 and TRBJ2-1; maybe TRBD1 (5 bases). The CDR3 extends over 13 amino acids. The germline V gene encodes CDR1 SGHTA and CDR2 FQGTGA. As DNA, the CDR3 is TGTGCCAGCAGCCTGGGGCTGTACAATGAGCGGTTCTTC. Amino acid sequence: CASSLGLYNERFF.

The V and J genes are TRBV7-9 and TRBJ2-7, with 7 bases matching TRBD1. CDR3 length: 14 residues. After removal of 3 bases from V and 7 bases from J, the junction contained 9 bases not matched to a gene. Looked up from germline, CDR1 is SEHNR and CDR2 is FQNEAQ (reference sequence). This CDR3 reads CASSFTGAGNEQYF. In DNA form, the CDR3 reads TGTGCCAGCAGCTTTACAGGGGCCGGGAATGAGCAGTACTTC.

The chain carries TRBV7-6 and TRBJ2-5; 8 positions match TRBD1. The CDR3 spans 15 residues. The V segment lost 3 bases and the J segment 2 bases; nucleotides outside the gene matches: 5. Germline CDR1 and CDR2: SGHVS and FNYEAQ. CDR3 bases: TGTGCCAGCAGCTTGACAGGGGAACTGCAAGAGACCCAGTACTTC. Translation gives CASSLTGELQETQYF.

This clonotype was detected ten times or more. J is TRBJ1-5 and V is TRBV3-1; D remains unclear. The CDR3 loop spans 12 amino acids. V lost 3 bases and J lost 4, with 4 bases in between. Per the germline V gene, CDR1 is LGHDT and CDR2 is YNNKEL (reference sequence). The CDR3 region is CASSHENQPQHF. CDR3 nucleotides: TGTGCCAGCAGCCACGAGAATCAGCCCCAGCATTTT.

This clonotype occurred many times. This rearrangement joins TRBV12-3 or TRBV12-4 to TRBJ2-1; 8 bases line up with TRBD2. CDR3 length equals 15 residues. The J segment lost 6 bases and the V segment lost 5 bases, leaving 9 bases of the junction unmatched. CDR3 amino acids: CASSPGGAKGNEQFF. The CDR3 bases are TGTGCCAGCAGTCCCGGGGGGGCCAAAGGCAATGAGCAGTTCTTC.

The rearrangement joins TRBV20-1 to TRBJ2-7; a possible D gene is TRBD1 (5 bases). Trimming removed 6 bases at V and 3 bases at J, with 15 bases between. The CDR3 totals 13 residues. Germline V gene lookup returns CDR1 DFQATT and CDR2 SNEGSKA (reference sequence). The CDR3, as DNA: TGCAGTGCCGATTCAGACAGCTGCTACGAGCAGTACTTC. This translates into CSADSDSCYEQYF.

This clonotype was detected many times. The chain combines TRBV28 with TRBJ2-4; no firm D call. This CDR3 region has 13 residues. Trimming removed 3 bases at V and 6 bases at J, with 9 bases between. Germline loops: CDR1 MDHEN, CDR2 SYDVKM. The CDR3 loop reads CASSFMGGNIQYF. DNA of the CDR3: TGTGCCAGCAGTTTTATGGGCGGAAACATTCAGTACTTC. The whole variable domain, filled in from reference TRBV28 and TRBJ2-4, reads DVKVTQSSRYLVKRTGEKVFLECVQDMDHENMFWYRQDPGLGLRLIYFSYDVKMKEKGDIPEGYSVSREKKERFSLILESASTNQTSMYLCASSFMGGNIQYFGAGTRLSVL.

The gene calls are TRBV19 and TRBJ1-1; D gene uncertain. The germline V gene has CDR1 LNHDA and CDR2 SQIVND (reference sequence). The CDR3 contains 18 residues. Deletions cut 6 bases from V and 0 bases from J, with 23 bases between. The CDR3 DNA reads TGTGCCAGTAGGAAATTGATGGGGAACAGCAACATGAACACTGAAGCTTTCTTT. As protein: CASRKLMGNSNMNTEAFF.

This clonotype has at least ten counts. V is TRBV4-3 and J is TRBJ2-5, with D unresolved. Trimming took off 0 bases at V and 5 bases at J, with 7 bases between the two ends. Germline loops: CDR1 LGHNA, CDR2 YSLEER. The CDR3 length is 13 residues. CDR3: CASSQDKWETQYF. The CDR3 coding sequence is TGCGCCAGCAGCCAAGATAAATGGGAGACCCAGTACTTC.

This clonotype was seen a few times. A much bigger clone sits one base away, suggesting this may be a read error. This chain connects TRBV28 to TRBJ2-7; 8 nucleotides line up with TRBD1. Germline lookup yields CDR1 MDHEN and CDR2 SYDVKM. The CDR3 spans 16 residues. The DNA of the CDR3 is TGTGCCAGCAGTTTAGGACAGGGTTTGCTTTCCTGCGAGCAGTACTTC. Translated: CASSLGQGLLSCEQYF.

This chain joins TRBV5-1 and TRBJ2-1; TRBD1 might be the D (6 bases). Germline V CDR1 and CDR2: SGHRS, YFSETQ. The CDR3 is made up of 15 amino acids. V lost 4 bases to trimming and J lost 2 bases, with 13 bases between them. CDR3 coding DNA: TGCGCCAGCAGCGACGAGGGGGAACCCTACAATGAGCAGTTCTTC. Translation gives CASSDEGEPYNEQFF.

Notes on this clonotype: Sequence at one end of the junction differs from germline and may be a read error. The rearrangement uses TRBV7-7 and TRBJ2-5; a weak D match, TRBD2 (6 bases). The germline CDR1 and CDR2 sequences are SSHAT and FNYEAQ (reference sequence). CDR3 size: 13 residues. In DNA, the CDR3 is TGTGCTAGCAGCGGCGGGACGTCAAGGGCCCAGTACTTC. Translating gives CASSGGTSRAQYF.

V is TRBV21-1 and J is TRBJ1-4; the table names TRBD1, a call not compared with the DNA. TRBV21-1 is noted as a pseudogene. The CDR3 sequence is 19 residues long. This CDR3 reads CASSKVSHPTGTENEKLFF. For the CDR3, the DNA is TGTGCCAGCAGCAAAGTGAGCCATCCTACCGGGACAGAAAATGAAAAACTGTTTTTT.

This chain connects TRBV11-1 to TRBJ2-7, with 7 bases matching TRBD1. The CDR3 sequence is 12 residues long. CDR1 and CDR2 from the germline V gene are SGHAT and FQDESV (reference sequence). With 5 bases clipped from V and 4 bases from J, the junction kept 2 bases outside the gene matches. The CDR3 loop is CASSMTGYEQYF. As DNA, the CDR3 is TGTGCCAGCAGCATGACAGGGTACGAGCAGTACTTC.

The rearrangement links TRBV3-1 to TRBJ2-1; D is tentatively TRBD1 or TRBD2 (6 bases each). V lost 1 base and J lost 1, with 14 bases in between. The germline gives CDR1 LGHDT, CDR2 YNNKEL (reference sequence). CDR3 length: 17 residues. CDR3 region: CASSQGFPGASYNEQFF. Here the CDR3 DNA reads TGTGCCAGCAGCCAAGGGTTTCCGGGGGCTTCCTACAATGAGCAGTTCTTC.

Only a few counts were recorded for this clonotype. The chain uses TRBV27 and TRBJ1-2; a weak D match, TRBD1 (5 bases). The V and J ends lost 3 bases and 3 bases respectively, with 11 bases between them. The CDR3 length is 14 residues. Germline V lookup: CDR1 MNHEY, CDR2 SMNVEV (reference sequence). In DNA, the CDR3 is TGTGCCAGCAGTTTGTGGGGGTCCCACTATGGCTACACCTTC. It encodes CASSLWGSHYGYTF.

The sample holds a few counts of this clonotype. V gene TRBV5-1 combines with J gene TRBJ2-7; 9 nucleotides line up with TRBD1. Germline V gene sequence: CDR1 SGHRS, CDR2 YFSETQ. The CDR3 is made up of 14 amino acids. The V segment lost 7 bases and the J segment 7 bases; nucleotides outside the gene matches: 12. The CDR3 DNA reads as TGCGCCAGCGGGACAGGGTTGTACCACAATGAGCAGTACTTC. This gives the protein CASGTGLYHNEQYF.

V and J are TRBV9 and TRBJ2-7, with D possibly TRBD2 on 7 matching bases. The ends were cut back, 4 bases at V and 5 bases at J, with 16 bases in the middle. The CDR3 runs to 14 residues. Germline CDR1 SGDLS, CDR2 YYNGEE. Written as DNA, the CDR3 is TGTGCCAGCAGCCCCCAGGCGGGGGCAAACGAGCAGTACTTC. Protein sequence: CASSPQAGANEQYF. Based on the CDR3 plus reference TRBV9 and TRBJ2-7, the full variable domain is DSGVTQTPKHLITATGQRVTLRCSPRSGDLSVYWYQQSLDQGLQFLIQYYNGEERAKGNILERFSAQQFPDLHSELNLSSLELGDSALYFCASSPQAGANEQYFGPGTRLTVT.

This clonotype showed up just a few times. This chain uses TRBV15 with TRBJ2-7; D is perhaps TRBD2 (7 bases). This CDR3 comprises 16 residues. The germline V and J ends were trimmed by 1 base and 1 base, with 14 bases remaining between them. The germline CDR1 and CDR2 sequences are LNHNV and YYDKDF (reference sequence). The CDR3 region has the DNA TGTGCCACCAGCAGAGGGGGGGGCAGCGGATCCTACGAGCAGTACTTC. It codes for CATSRGGGSGSYEQYF.

CDR3: CASSLPGTAYNEQFF. In DNA, the CDR3 is TGCGCCAGCAGCTTACCCGGGACCGCCTACAATGAGCAGTTCTTC. V and J are TRBV5-1 and TRBJ2-1; D is possibly TRBD1 or TRBD2 (5 bases each). CDR3 length equals 15 residues. V shed 2 bases and J shed 2 bases, with 11 bases lying between them. Germline V gives CDR1 SGHRS, CDR2 YFSETQ.

The chain uses TRBV2 and TRBJ2-3; 7 nucleotides line up with TRBD2. Germline assignment: CDR1 SNHLY and CDR2 FYNNEI. Trimming at V came to 6 bases and at J to 3 bases, leaving 9 bases not matched to a gene. This CDR3 has 15 residues. CDR3 sequence (DNA): TGTGCCAGCAGCAAACTAGCGTCTGGGACAGATACGCAGTATTTT. This translates into CASSKLASGTDTQYF. The full variable domain, its missing parts supplied by reference TRBV2 and TRBJ2-3, is EPEVTQTPSHQVTQMGQEVILRCVPISNHLYFYWYRQILGQKVEFLVSFYNNEISEKSEIFDDQFSVERPDGSNFTLKIRSTKLEDSAMYFCASSKLASGTDTQYFGPGTRLTVL.

This clonotype has more than one count but fewer than ten. The chain is built from TRBV3-1 and TRBJ2-1, with D perhaps matching TRBD1 (6 bases). The ends were cut back, 4 bases at V and 6 bases at J, with 10 bases in the middle. The CDR3 covers 13 residues. Germline CDR1 LGHDT, CDR2 YNNKEL (reference sequence). The CDR3 here is CASSLGTINEQFF. CDR3 DNA: TGTGCCAGCAGCCTTGGGACAATCAATGAGCAGTTCTTC.

This clonotype was recorded a few times. The gene calls are TRBV7-9 and TRBJ1-1, with D unclear. This CDR3 contains 12 residues. Trimming removed 3 bases at V and 5 bases at J, with 7 bases between. In germline, CDR1 is SEHNR, CDR2 FQNEAQ (reference sequence). The CDR3 sequence: CASSLMATEAFF. CDR3 sequence (DNA): TGTGCCAGCAGCTTGATGGCGACTGAAGCTTTCTTT.

In this sample, this clonotype turned up a few times. V and J are TRBV7-3 and TRBJ2-1; D might be TRBD2 (6 bases). The germline V and J ends were trimmed by 1 base and 9 bases, with 16 bases remaining between them. This CDR3 has 15 residues. Germline V lookup: CDR1 SGHTA, CDR2 FQGTGA. The CDR3 is CASSLIGRFSGEQFF. The CDR3 nucleotides read TGTGCCAGCAGCTTAATTGGGAGGTTTAGCGGTGAGCAGTTCTTC. The full variable domain, with the rest looked up from reference TRBV7-3 and TRBJ2-1, is GAGVSQTPSNKVTEKGKYVELRCDPISGHTALYWYRQSLGQGPEFLIYFQGTGAADDSGLPNDRFFAVRPEGSVSTLKIQRTERGDSAVYLCASSLIGRFSGEQFFGPGTRLTVL.